These 16 T cell receptor beta chains share one sample of origin, sequenced in a study of Ad26.COV2.S vaccination and SARS-CoV-2 variants. Produced via immunoSEQ multiplex PCR; TCRdb's table is partial and in-frame only. The data hold some 290,000 clones, with 70% to 90% observed a single time. Treatment defined: approximately 18 received Ad26.COV2.S at low or high dose, single or two shots; about five received placebo; per-sample allocation not given. The samples date from day 63 after the first vaccine or placebo injection. Sequencing was performed on peripheral blood, taken in a trial of Ad26.COV2.S vaccine versus placebo. The receptors here all came from a person aged 18-65 years who received the Ad26.COV2.S COVID-19 vaccine or a placebo.

The rearrangement uses TRBV6-2 or TRBV6-3 and TRBJ2-2; D gene unclear. Germline V gene sequence: CDR1 MNHEY, CDR2 SVGEGT. The V gene lost 5 bases and the J gene lost 5 bases, with 9 bases spanning the gap. The CDR3 consists of 13 residues. The CDR3 spells CASSRLTTGELFF. CDR3 sequence (DNA): TGTGCCAGCAGTCGACTTACGACCGGGGAGCTGTTTTTT.

V and J are TRBV12-1 and TRBJ2-1; no check of the table's D call, TRBD2, against the DNA was made. TRBV12-1 is tagged as a pseudogene. The CDR3 runs 18 residues. CDR3 amino acids: CASMNKCLSGGSYNEQFF. The CDR3 bases are TGTGCCAGCATGAACAAATGCTTATCCGGGGGCTCCTACAATGAGCAGTTCTTC.

The chain combines TRBV6-2 or TRBV6-3 with TRBJ2-7, with 10 bases aligning to TRBD1. Germline values: CDR1 MNHEY, CDR2 SVGEGT. This CDR3 comprises 15 residues. V gave up 2 bases and J gave up 2 bases; unmatched junction bases: 3. The DNA of the CDR3 is TGTGCCAGCAGTTACAGGGACAGGGGCCCCTACGAGCAGTACTTC. Translated, it gives CASSYRDRGPYEQYF.

V usage is TRBV27 and J usage is TRBJ1-1; D not certain. This CDR3 has 14 residues. Trimming took 2 bases from V and 6 from J, leaving 13 bases between them. Germline values: CDR1 MNHEY, CDR2 SMNVEV (reference sequence). As DNA, the CDR3 is TGTGCCAGCAGTTTACCCCACCGAGCAGCTGAAGCTTTCTTT. As protein: CASSLPHRAAEAFF.

This rearrangement joins TRBV6-1 to TRBJ1-1; unclear D gene. The V gene's germline CDR1 is MNHNS and CDR2 SASEGT. V was shortened by 4 bases and J by 5 bases, with 20 bases between the two germline ends. This CDR3 comprises 16 residues. Written as DNA, the CDR3 is TGTGCCAGCAGTGCCGACTTTAGGGTACGAGGAACTGAAGCTTTCTTT. It specifies CASSADFRVRGTEAFF.

V usage is TRBV5-1 and J usage is TRBJ2-7; 7 nucleotides align to TRBD2. Germline V CDR1 and CDR2: SGHRS, YFSETQ. Germline trimming cut 0 bases from V and 7 bases from J; bases unmatched to any gene: 13. The CDR3 sequence is 16 residues long. CDR3 sequence: CASSLAREGPPSEQYF. The CDR3 DNA sequence: TGCGCCAGCAGCTTGGCCAGGGAGGGCCCCCCGTCGGAGCAGTACTTC. Filled out from reference TRBV5-1 and TRBJ2-7, the complete variable domain reads KAGVTQTPRYLIKTRGQQVTLSCSPISGHRSVSWYQQTPGQGLQFLFEYFSETQRNKGNFPGRFSGRQFSNSRSEMNVSTLELGDSALYLCASSLAREGPPSEQYFGPGTRLTVT.

This chain uses TRBV6-2 or TRBV6-3 with TRBJ2-5; 7 nucleotides agree with TRBD1. The CDR3 extends over 13 amino acids. Germline CDR1 reads MNHEY; CDR2 reads SVGEGT. V dropped 6 bases and J dropped 5; count of bases not matched to a gene: 6. The DNA for the CDR3 is TGTGCCAGCAGCACAACAGGGGTGGAGACCCAGTACTTC. Its protein product is CASSTTGVETQYF.

The chain joins TRBV20-1 to TRBJ2-5; TRBD1 agrees at 7 bases. V gave up 3 bases and J gave up 5 bases; unmatched junction bases: 9. Germline V gives CDR1 DFQATT, CDR2 SNEGSKA (reference sequence). There are 14 residues in the CDR3. This chain's CDR3 is CSASPRGRRETQYF. The CDR3 DNA reads TGCAGTGCTAGTCCTAGGGGGCGGAGGGAGACCCAGTACTTC.

CDR3 loop: CASSTQGNGNTIYF. The CDR3 coding sequence is TGTGCCAGTAGTACACAGGGAAACGGAAACACCATATATTTT. The rearrangement links TRBV19 to TRBJ1-3, with D possibly TRBD1 on 6 matching bases. Deletions cut 4 bases from V and 4 bases from J, with 11 bases between. Germline CDR1 reads LNHDA; CDR2 reads SQIVND (reference sequence). CDR3 length equals 14 residues. Combining the CDR3 with reference TRBV19 and TRBJ1-3 gives the whole variable domain DGGITQSPKYLFRKEGQNVTLSCEQNLNHDAMYWYRQDPGQGLRLIYYSQIVNDFQKGDIAEGYSVSREKKESFPLTVTSAQKNPTAFYLCASSTQGNGNTIYFGEGSWLTVV.

The chain links TRBV7-2 to TRBJ2-5; 7 positions agree with TRBD1. Germline trimming cut 2 bases from V and 4 bases from J; bases unmatched to any gene: 13. The CDR3 sequence is 17 residues long. The V gene's germline CDR1 is SGHTA and CDR2 FQGNSA. In DNA form, the CDR3 reads TGTGCCAGCAGCTTACACGGCCGGCAGGGGGAACGAGAGACCCAGTACTTC. Translating it yields CASSLHGRQGERETQYF.

This clone was found once. J is TRBJ2-7 and V is TRBV7-8, with D maybe TRBD2 (7 bases). Germline lookup yields CDR1 SGHVS and CDR2 FQNEAQ. Trimming removed 3 bases from V and 4 bases from J, with 16 bases in between. CDR3 length: 15 amino acids. CDR3 amino acids: CASSFTPGGSYEQYF. DNA for the CDR3: TGTGCCAGCAGCTTTACCCCGGGGGGCTCTTACGAGCAGTACTTC.

The chain recombines TRBV19 with TRBJ1-2; D remains ambiguous. The V gene lost 1 base and the J gene lost 6 bases, with 12 bases spanning the gap. The CDR3 length is 14 residues. Germline V gene sequence: CDR1 LNHDA, CDR2 SQIVND (reference sequence). The CDR3 spells CASSIVEVGHGYTF. The CDR3 DNA is TGTGCCAGTAGTATAGTCGAGGTTGGCCATGGCTACACCTTC.

This clone has a single count. V usage is TRBV4-3 and J usage is TRBJ2-5, with TRBD2 as a possible D gene (6 bases). V lost 1 base, J lost 5 bases, and 14 bases lay in between. The CDR3 runs to 15 residues. The V gene's germline CDR1 is LGHNA and CDR2 YSLEER. CDR3 region: CASSQGVAGTETQYF. Written as DNA, the CDR3 is TGCGCCAGCAGCCAAGGGGTTGCGGGGACGGAGACCCAGTACTTC.

The CDR3 spells CASSYNRGSYEQYF. The CDR3 DNA reads TGTGCCAGCAGTTACAACAGGGGGTCCTACGAGCAGTACTTC. V gene TRBV6-2 or TRBV6-3 combines with J gene TRBJ2-7, with TRBD1 matching over 8 bases. Germline V gene sequence: CDR1 MNHEY, CDR2 SVGEGT. With 2 bases clipped from V and 1 base from J, the junction kept 1 base outside the gene matches. CDR3 length: 14 amino acids.

J is TRBJ2-1 and V is TRBV6-2 or TRBV6-3, with a weak D call TRBD2 (5 bases). This CDR3 is built from 16 residues. Deletions cut 0 bases from V and 0 bases from J, with 9 bases between. Per the germline V gene, CDR1 is MNHEY and CDR2 is SVGEGT. This CDR3 is CASSYSTGSSYNEQFF. DNA for the CDR3: TGTGCCAGCAGTTACTCGACGGGGAGCTCCTACAATGAGCAGTTCTTC.

This chain uses TRBV9 with TRBJ1-4; D gene ambiguous. The V gene's germline CDR1 is SGDLS and CDR2 YYNGEE. The CDR3 totals 17 residues. V dropped 4 bases and J dropped 0 bases, with 16 bases sitting between them. The CDR3 region has the DNA TGTGCCAGCAGCCCGAACCCGGCGGTAGCAACTAATGAAAAACTGTTTTTT. It specifies CASSPNPAVATNEKLFF.